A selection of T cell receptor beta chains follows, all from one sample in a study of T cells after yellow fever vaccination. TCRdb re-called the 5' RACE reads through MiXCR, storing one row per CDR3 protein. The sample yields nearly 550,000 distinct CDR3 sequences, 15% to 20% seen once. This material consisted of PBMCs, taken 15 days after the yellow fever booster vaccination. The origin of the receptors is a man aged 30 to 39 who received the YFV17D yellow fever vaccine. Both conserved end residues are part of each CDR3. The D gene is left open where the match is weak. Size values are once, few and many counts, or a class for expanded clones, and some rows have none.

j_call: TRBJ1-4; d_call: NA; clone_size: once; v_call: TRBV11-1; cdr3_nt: TGTGCCAGCGAGTTAAGGGGCGGTGAAAAACTGTTTTTT; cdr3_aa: CASELRGGEKLFF
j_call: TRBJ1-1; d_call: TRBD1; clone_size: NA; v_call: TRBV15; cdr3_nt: TGCGCCACCAGCAGAGATAAGGGGGCTAACACTGAAGCTTTCTTT; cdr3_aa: CATSRDKGANTEAFF
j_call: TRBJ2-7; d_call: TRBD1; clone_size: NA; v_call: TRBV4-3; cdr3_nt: TGCGCCAGCAGCCAAGATCTCGTCAGGGGGTACGAGCAGTACTTC; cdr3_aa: CASSQDLVRGYEQYF
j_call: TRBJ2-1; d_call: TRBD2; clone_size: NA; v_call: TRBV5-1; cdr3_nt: TGCGCCAGCAACCCACTAGCGGGAATCAATGAGCAGTTCTTC; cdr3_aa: CASNPLAGINEQFF
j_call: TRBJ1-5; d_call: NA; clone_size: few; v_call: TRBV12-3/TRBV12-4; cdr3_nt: TGTGCCAGCAGTCCCCAGATTCTGGCCAATCAGCCCCAGCATTTT; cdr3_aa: CASSPQILANQPQHF
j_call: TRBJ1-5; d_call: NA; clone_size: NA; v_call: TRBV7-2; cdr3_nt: TGTGCCAGCAGCCCGGAGAGGGGGGACAATCAGCCCCAGCATTTT; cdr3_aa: CASSPERGDNQPQHF
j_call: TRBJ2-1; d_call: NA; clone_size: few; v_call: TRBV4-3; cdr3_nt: TGCGCCAGCAGCCAAAATGGGGCCAATGAGCAGTTCTTC; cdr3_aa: CASSQNGANEQFF
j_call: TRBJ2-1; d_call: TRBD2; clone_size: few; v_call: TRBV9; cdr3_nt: TGTGCCAGCAGCGTAGATTGGCTAGCGGGTGTAGGTGAGCAGTTCTTC; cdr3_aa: CASSVDWLAGVGEQFF
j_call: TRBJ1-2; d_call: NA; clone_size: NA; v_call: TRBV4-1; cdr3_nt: TGCGCCAGCAGCCAAGATTGGGGGACCGGTGGCTACACCTTC; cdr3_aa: CASSQDWGTGGYTF
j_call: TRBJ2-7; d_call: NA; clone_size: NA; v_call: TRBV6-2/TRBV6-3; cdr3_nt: TGTGCCAGCAGTTCCCCCTTGGGACGCCGGACTCGGGAGCTGTACTTC; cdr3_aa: CASSSPLGRRTRELYF
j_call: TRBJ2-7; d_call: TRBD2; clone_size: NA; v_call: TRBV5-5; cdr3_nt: TGTGCCAGCAGGGCTAGCGGGATGGCCTACGAGCAGTACTTC; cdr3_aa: CASRASGMAYEQYF
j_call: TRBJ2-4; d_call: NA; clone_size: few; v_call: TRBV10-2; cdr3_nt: TGCGCCAGCAGTGAGCCCCTGGACCTAGCCAAAAACATTCAGTACTTC; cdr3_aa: CASSEPLDLAKNIQYF
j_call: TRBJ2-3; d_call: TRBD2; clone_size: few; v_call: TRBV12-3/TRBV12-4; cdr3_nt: TGTGCCAGCAGCACTAGCGGGGGCACAGATACGCAGTATTTT; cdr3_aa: CASSTSGGTDTQYF
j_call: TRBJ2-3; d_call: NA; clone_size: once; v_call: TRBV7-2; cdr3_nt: TGTGCCAACAGCTCCAGCGGGCCGAGCACAGATACGCAGTATTTT; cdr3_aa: CANSSSGPSTDTQYF
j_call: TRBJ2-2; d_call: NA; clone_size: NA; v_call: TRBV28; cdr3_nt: TGTGCCAGCAGTTCCCACAGGGTCGCGAACACCGGGGAGCTGTTTTTT; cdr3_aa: CASSSHRVANTGELFF
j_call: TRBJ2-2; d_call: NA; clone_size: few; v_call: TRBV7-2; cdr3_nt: TGTGCCAGCAGCTTAGTGGTTAGCGGAGTGGGGGAGCTGTTTTTT; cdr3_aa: CASSLVVSGVGELFF
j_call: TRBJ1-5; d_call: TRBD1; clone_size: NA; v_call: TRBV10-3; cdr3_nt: TGTGCCATTGCTTCGGGACAGGACGGTCAGCCCCAGCATTTT; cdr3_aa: CAIASGQDGQPQHF
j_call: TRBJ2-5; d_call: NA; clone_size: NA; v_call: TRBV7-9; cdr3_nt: TGTGCCAGCGGCAGGGACGTTTCGGAGACCCAGTACTTC; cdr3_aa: CASGRDVSETQYF
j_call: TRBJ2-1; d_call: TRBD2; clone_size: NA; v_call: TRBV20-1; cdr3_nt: TGCAGTGCTCAGATTTGGACTAGCTGCGACAATGAGCAGTTCTTC; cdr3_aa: CSAQIWTSCDNEQFF
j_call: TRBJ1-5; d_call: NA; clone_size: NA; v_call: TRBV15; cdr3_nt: TGTGCCACCAGCAGAGATGGGAGAAATCAGCCCCAGCATTTT; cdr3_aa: CATSRDGRNQPQHF
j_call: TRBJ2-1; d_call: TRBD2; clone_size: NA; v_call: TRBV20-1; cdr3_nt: TGCAGCTTTCGTGGCGGGAGCGGGGACAATGAGCAGTTCTTC; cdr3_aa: CSFRGGSGDNEQFF
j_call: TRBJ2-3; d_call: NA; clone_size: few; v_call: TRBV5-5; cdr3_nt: TGTGCCAGCAGCTCCCCTACAGGGAGGGGCACAGATACGCAGTATTTT; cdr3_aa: CASSSPTGRGTDTQYF
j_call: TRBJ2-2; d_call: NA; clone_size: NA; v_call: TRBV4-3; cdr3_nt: TGCGCCAGCAGCCAAGCGGCACGGGTGAAGATCGGGGAGCTGTTTTTT; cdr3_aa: CASSQAARVKIGELFF
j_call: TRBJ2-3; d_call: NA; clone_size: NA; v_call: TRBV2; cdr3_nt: TGTGCCAGCAGTGTAGGGCGCACAGATACGCAGTATTTT; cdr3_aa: CASSVGRTDTQYF
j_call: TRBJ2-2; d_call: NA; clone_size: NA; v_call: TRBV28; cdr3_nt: TGTGCCAGCAGTTTACCAGGGTCGGGGGAGCTGTTTTTT; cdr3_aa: CASSLPGSGELFF
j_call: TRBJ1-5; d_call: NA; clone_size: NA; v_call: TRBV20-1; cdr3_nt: TGCAGTGCTAGAGGATTGGGTGAAGAGACCCCCCAGCATTTT; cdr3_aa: CSARGLGEETPQHF
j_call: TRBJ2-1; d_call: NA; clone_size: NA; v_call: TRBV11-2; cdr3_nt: TGTGCCAGCAGCTTAGGCACGAATTCCAATGAGCAGTTCTTC; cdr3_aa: CASSLGTNSNEQFF
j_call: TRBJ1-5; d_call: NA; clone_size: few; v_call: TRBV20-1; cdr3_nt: TGCAGTGCTAGAGATCGTCAGCCCGGGCAGCCCCAGCATTTT; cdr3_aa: CSARDRQPGQPQHF
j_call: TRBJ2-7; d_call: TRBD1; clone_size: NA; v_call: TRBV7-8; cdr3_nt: TGTGCCAGCAGCCCCCGGGACAGATTCAACGAGCAGTACTTC; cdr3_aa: CASSPRDRFNEQYF
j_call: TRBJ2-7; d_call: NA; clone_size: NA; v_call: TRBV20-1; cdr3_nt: TGCAGTGCCCACTCCGGTCTGACAGACTACGAGCAGTACTTC; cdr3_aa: CSAHSGLTDYEQYF
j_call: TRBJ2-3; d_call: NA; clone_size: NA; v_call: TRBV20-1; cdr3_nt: TGCAGTGCTAGGGTCCCCCCTGCTTCCCCAGATACGCAGTATTTT; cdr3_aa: CSARVPPASPDTQYF
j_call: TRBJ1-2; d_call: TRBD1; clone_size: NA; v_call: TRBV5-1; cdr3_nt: TGCGCCAGCAGCTTGTTGGGACAGGCGTCCCATGGCTACACCTTC; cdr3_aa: CASSLLGQASHGYTF
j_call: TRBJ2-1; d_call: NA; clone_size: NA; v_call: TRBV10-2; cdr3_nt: TGCGCCAGCAGTGATCTCAGCGGGACATACAATGAGCAGTTCTTC; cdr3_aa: CASSDLSGTYNEQFF
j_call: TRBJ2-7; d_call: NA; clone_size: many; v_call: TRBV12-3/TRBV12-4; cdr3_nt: TGTGCCAGCAGTTCTACAGACTACTTTACCTACGAGCAGTACTTC; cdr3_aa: CASSSTDYFTYEQYF
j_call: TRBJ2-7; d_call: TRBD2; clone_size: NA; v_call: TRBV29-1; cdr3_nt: TGCGGTGCAAAAAGCGGGGTCTCCGAGCAGTACTTC; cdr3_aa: CGAKSGVSEQYF
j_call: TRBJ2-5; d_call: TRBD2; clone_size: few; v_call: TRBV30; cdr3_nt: TGTGCCTGGAGGCTAGCGGTCCAAGAGACCCAGTACTTC; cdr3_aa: CAWRLAVQETQYF
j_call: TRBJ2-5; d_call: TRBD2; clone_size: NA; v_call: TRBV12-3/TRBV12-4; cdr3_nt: TGTGCCAGCCTTGGGGGGGAAGAGACCCAGGACTTC; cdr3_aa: CASLGGEETQDF
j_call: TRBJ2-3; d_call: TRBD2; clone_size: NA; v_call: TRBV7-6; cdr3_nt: TGTGCCAGCAGCCCACCTAGCGGAGGAAGCACAGATACGCAGTATTTT; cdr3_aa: CASSPPSGGSTDTQYF
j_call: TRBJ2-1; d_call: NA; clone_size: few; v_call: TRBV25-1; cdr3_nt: TGTGCCAGCAGCATTTCGGGCTACAATGAGCAGTTCTTC; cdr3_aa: CASSISGYNEQFF
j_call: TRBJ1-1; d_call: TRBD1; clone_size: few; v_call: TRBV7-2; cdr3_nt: TGTGCCAGCAGCTTCACAGGGGCTAGGAACACTGAAGCTTTCTTT; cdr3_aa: CASSFTGARNTEAFF
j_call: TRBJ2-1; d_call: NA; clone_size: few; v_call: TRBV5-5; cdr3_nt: TGTGCCAGCAGCTTGGAATTACTGGTTTTCAATGAGCAGTTCTTC; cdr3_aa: CASSLELLVFNEQFF
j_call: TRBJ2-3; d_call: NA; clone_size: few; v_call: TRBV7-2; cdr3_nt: TGTGCCAGCAGCTTAGCCGGAAGTATTAGCACAGATACGCAGTATTTT; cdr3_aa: CASSLAGSISTDTQYF
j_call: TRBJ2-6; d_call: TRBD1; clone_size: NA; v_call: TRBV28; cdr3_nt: TGTGCCAGCAGTTTGACAGGGTATGGGGCCAACGTCCTGACTTTC; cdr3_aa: CASSLTGYGANVLTF
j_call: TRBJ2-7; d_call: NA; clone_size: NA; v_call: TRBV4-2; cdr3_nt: TGTGCCAGCAGCCAAGGACTTAGCGGCGCCTACGAGCAGTACTTC; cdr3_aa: CASSQGLSGAYEQYF
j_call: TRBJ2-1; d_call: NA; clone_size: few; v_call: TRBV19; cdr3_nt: TGTGCCAGTAGTCCGGGCGGACAGAAAGACAATGAGCAGTTCTTC; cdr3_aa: CASSPGGQKDNEQFF
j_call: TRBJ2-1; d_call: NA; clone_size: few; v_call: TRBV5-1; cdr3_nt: TGCGCCAGCAGCTTGGTTGGCCACGATGAGCAGTTCTTC; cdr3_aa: CASSLVGHDEQFF
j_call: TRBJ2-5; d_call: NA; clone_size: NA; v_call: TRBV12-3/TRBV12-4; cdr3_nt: TGTGCCAGCAGTTGGGCCCCCCGGGAGACCCAGTACTTC; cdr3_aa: CASSWAPRETQYF
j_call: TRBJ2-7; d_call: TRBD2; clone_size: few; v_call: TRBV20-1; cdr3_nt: TGCAGTGCTAGCCAACTCGGGACTAGCAGAGCCTACGAGCAGTACTTC; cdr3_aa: CSASQLGTSRAYEQYF
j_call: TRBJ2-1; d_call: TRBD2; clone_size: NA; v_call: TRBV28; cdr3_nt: TGTGCCAGCAGTCGGACTAGCGGCATCAATGAGCAGTTCTTC; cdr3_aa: CASSRTSGINEQFF
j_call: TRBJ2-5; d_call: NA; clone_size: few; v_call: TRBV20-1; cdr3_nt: TGCAGTGCTAGCCGATCGTACCAAGAGACCCAGTACTTC; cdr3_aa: CSASRSYQETQYF
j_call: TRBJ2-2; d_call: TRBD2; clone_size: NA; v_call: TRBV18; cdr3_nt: TGTGCCAGCTCACCACGGCGGGAGGGCCTGACCGGGGAGCTGTTTTTT; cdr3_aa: CASSPRREGLTGELFF
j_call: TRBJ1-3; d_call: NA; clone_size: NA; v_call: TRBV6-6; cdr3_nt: TGTGCCAGCACCGGGGGGGCTGGAAACACCATATATTTT; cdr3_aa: CASTGGAGNTIYF
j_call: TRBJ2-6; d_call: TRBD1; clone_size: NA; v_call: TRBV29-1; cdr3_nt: TGCAGCGTTGGAAAGGGACAGGGTACCTCTGGGGCCAACGTCCTGACTTTC; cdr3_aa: CSVGKGQGTSGANVLTF
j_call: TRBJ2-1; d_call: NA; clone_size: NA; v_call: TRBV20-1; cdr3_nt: TGCAGTGCCAGAATTACCCGGAGAGGGTCCTACAATGAGCAGTTCTTC; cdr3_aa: CSARITRRGSYNEQFF
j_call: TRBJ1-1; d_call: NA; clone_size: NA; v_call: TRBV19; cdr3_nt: TGTGCCAGTAGTATGCGGATTCCGGAGAACACTGAAGCTTTCTTT; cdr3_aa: CASSMRIPENTEAFF
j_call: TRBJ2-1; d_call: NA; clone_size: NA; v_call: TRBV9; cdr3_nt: TGTGCCAGCAGCGTAGTGAGCTCCTACAATGAGCAGTTCTTC; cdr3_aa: CASSVVSSYNEQFF
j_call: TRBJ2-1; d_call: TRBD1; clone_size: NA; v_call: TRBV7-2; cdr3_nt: TGTGCCAGCAGCTTCGACAGGGGGCGGAATGAGCAGTTCTTC; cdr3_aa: CASSFDRGRNEQFF
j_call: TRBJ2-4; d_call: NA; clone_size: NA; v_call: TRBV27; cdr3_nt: TGTGCCAGCAGTCACGCTTCCCTAGCCAAAAACATTCAGTACTTC; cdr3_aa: CASSHASLAKNIQYF
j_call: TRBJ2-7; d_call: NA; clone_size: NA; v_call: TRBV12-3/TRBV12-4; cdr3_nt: TGTGCCAGCAGTTTCCGGGACATCTACGAGCAGTACTTC; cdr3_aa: CASSFRDIYEQYF
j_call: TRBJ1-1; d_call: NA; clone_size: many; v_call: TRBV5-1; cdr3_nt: TGCGCCAGCAGCTTGGTCGGCACTGAAGCTTTCTTT; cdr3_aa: CASSLVGTEAFF